Below are 28 T cell receptor beta chains sequenced from a single sample in a study of blood T cells in healthy people across ages. Next came a second PCR, run for roughly 6 to 11 cycles, which used a sample-barcoded 5' primer along with a J-beta primer mix. TCRdb fed the 5' RACE reads into MiXCR, producing one record per CDR3 protein. The profile covers 1.8 million or so distinct CDR3 sequences, with 35% to 50% appearing a single time and 23% taken by the ten largest. What was sequenced was blood. These TCRs come from a human donor in good health.

The chain links TRBV9 to TRBJ2-7; TRBD1 matches 9 bases. CDR1 is SGDLS and CDR2 is YYNGEE in the germline V gene. The V gene end was trimmed by 4 bases and the J gene end by 3 bases; junction bases not matched to a gene: 8. CDR3 length equals 15 residues. CDR3 nucleotides: TGTGCCAGCAGCCGAGGAATGGACAGGGGCTACGAGCAGTACTTC. This gives the protein CASSRGMDRGYEQYF.

This chain links TRBV20-1 with TRBJ2-1; D gene uncertain. Germline CDR1 and CDR2: DFQATT and SNEGSKA (reference sequence). The ends were cut back, 5 bases at V and 5 bases at J, with 13 bases in the middle. CDR3 length: 13 amino acids. CDR3 nucleotides: TGCAGTGCTCTGTTCGGCTACCACAATGAGCAGTTCTTC. Its protein product is CSALFGYHNEQFF.

The V gene is TRBV15, the J gene TRBJ1-5; D is ambiguous. Per the germline V gene, CDR1 is LNHNV and CDR2 is YYDKDF (reference sequence). The V and J ends lost 2 bases and 4 bases respectively, with 9 bases between them. This CDR3 is built from 14 residues. CDR3 DNA sequence: TGTGCCACCAGCAGACCCAATGATAATCAGCCCCAGCATTTT. Encoded protein: CATSRPNDNQPQHF. Full variable domain (outside the CDR3, taken from reference TRBV15 and TRBJ1-5): DAMVIQNPRYQVTQFGKPVTLSCSQTLNHNVMYWYQQKSSQAPKLLFHYYDKDFNNEADTPDNFQSRRPNTSFCFLDIRSPGLGDTAMYLCATSRPNDNQPQHFGDGTRLSIL.

The chain recombines TRBV7-9 with TRBJ2-5, with D perhaps matching TRBD1 or TRBD2 (5 bases each). V was clipped by 5 bases and J by 5 bases, with 15 bases between them. Per the germline V gene, CDR1 is SEHNR and CDR2 is FQNEAQ (reference sequence). CDR3 length equals 14 residues. CDR3 residues: CASSGAETGETQYF. The CDR3 region has the DNA TGTGCCAGCAGCGGGGCCGAAACGGGGGAGACCCAGTACTTC. Together with reference TRBV7-9 and TRBJ2-5, the CDR3 gives the full variable domain: DTGVSQNPRHKITKRGQNVTFRCDPISEHNRLYWYRQTLGQGPEFLTYFQNEAQLEKSRLLSDRFSAERPKGSFSTLEIQRTEQGDSAMYLCASSGAETGETQYFGPGTRLLVL.

In DNA, the CDR3 is TGTGCCAGCACCCCGACAGGGGAAGTGCACTATGGCTACACCTTC. Protein product: CASTPTGEVHYGYTF. The V and J genes are TRBV6-5 and TRBJ1-2; 8 bases agree with TRBD1. The V and J ends lost 7 bases and 3 bases, in that order; junction bases with no gene match: 10. This CDR3 has 15 residues. The germline V gene has CDR1 MNHEY and CDR2 SVGAGI.

The rearrangement joins TRBV20-1 to TRBJ2-2, with 9 bases matching TRBD2. The CDR3 spans 15 residues. V trimming: 7 bases; J trimming: 4 bases; junction bases outside the gene matches: 10. Germline assignment: CDR1 DFQATT and CDR2 SNEGSKA (reference sequence). The CDR3 here is CSVPLAGPLTGELFF. CDR3 bases: TGCAGTGTGCCGCTAGCGGGGCCTCTCACCGGGGAGCTGTTTTTT.

The chain carries TRBV12-3 or TRBV12-4 and TRBJ1-1; 9 nucleotides match TRBD1. The CDR3 is made up of 16 amino acids. The V segment lost 5 bases and the J segment 5 bases; nucleotides outside the gene matches: 12. CDR3 region: CASSPLGQGIRTEAFF. The CDR3, as DNA: TGTGCCAGCAGTCCACTCGGACAGGGGATCAGGACTGAAGCTTTCTTT.

This clonotype was seen only once. This rearrangement joins TRBV7-2 to TRBJ1-1, with a weak D call TRBD1 (6 bases). CDR3 size: 18 residues. CDR1 SGHTA and CDR2 FQGNSA come from the germline V gene. The ends were cut back, 4 bases at V and 4 bases at J, with 25 bases in the middle. DNA of the CDR3: TGTGCCAGCAGCTCCTCCGGGACAAGAATTATGATGGGCACTGAAGCTTTCTTT. It yields the protein CASSSSGTRIMMGTEAFF.

The chain joins TRBV15 to TRBJ2-4; 7 nucleotides line up with TRBD1. The J call is doubtful: the DNA matches TRBJ2-7 better. From germline, CDR1 is LNHNV and CDR2 YYDKDF (reference sequence). This CDR3 is 14 amino acids long. This CDR3 reads CATSRDRATYEQYF. CDR3 DNA sequence: TGTGCCACCAGCCGTGACAGGGCAACCTACGAGCAGTACTTC.

This sequence joins TRBV13 and TRBJ2-1; 14 bases align to TRBD2. CDR3 length: 17 amino acids. The V and J ends lost 5 bases and 4 bases, in that order; junction bases with no gene match: 7. Germline V lookup: CDR1 PRHDT, CDR2 FYEKMQ (reference sequence). CDR3 loop: CASSDWGLAGEYNEQFF. The DNA for the CDR3 is TGTGCCAGCAGCGACTGGGGACTAGCGGGGGAATACAATGAGCAGTTCTTC.

This chain links TRBV6-1 with TRBJ2-3, with 8 bases that match TRBD2. This CDR3 comprises 15 residues. Per the germline V gene, CDR1 is MNHNS and CDR2 is SASEGT. After removal of 1 base from V and 3 bases from J, the junction contained 3 bases not matched to a gene. CDR3 sequence: CASSEVLAVTDTQYF. In DNA, the CDR3 is TGTGCCAGCAGTGAAGTACTAGCGGTAACAGATACGCAGTATTTT.

The chain employs TRBV10-3 and TRBJ1-5; D gene ambiguous. The V gene lost 7 bases and the J gene lost 3 bases, with 10 bases spanning the gap. Per the germline V gene, CDR1 is ENHRY and CDR2 is SYGVKD. The CDR3 totals 13 residues. The DNA for the CDR3 is TGTGCCATCACAAGGGATCTCAATCAGCCCCAGCATTTT. It is translated as CAITRDLNQPQHF.

The gene calls are TRBV25-1 and TRBJ2-1; no definite D call. Trimming shortened V by 3 bases and J by 1 base, and 10 bases separated the two germline ends. This CDR3 region has 15 residues. CDR1 and CDR2 (germline): MGHDK, SYGVNS. Written as DNA, the CDR3 is TGTGCCAGCAGTGATTTTTTGGCTTCCTACAATGAGCAGTTCTTC. This encodes CASSDFLASYNEQFF.

The rearrangement links TRBV6-4 to TRBJ2-2; D remains ambiguous. The CDR3 totals 15 residues. With 6 bases removed from V and 8 bases from J, the gap between germline ends came to 19 bases. The germline V gene has CDR1 MRHNA and CDR2 SNTAGT. CDR3 in DNA: TGTGCCAGCAGCCCTAGATGGACCGCGCAGGGGGAGCTGTTTTTT. Protein sequence: CASSPRWTAQGELFF.

This clonotype was picked up a small number of times. V usage is TRBV13 and J usage is TRBJ2-1, with D perhaps matching TRBD1 (5 bases). The V gene's germline CDR1 is PRHDT and CDR2 FYEKMQ (reference sequence). Trimming stripped 1 base from V and 3 bases from J, with 10 bases between. The CDR3 has 15 amino acids. The CDR3 nucleotides are TGTGCCAGCAGCTTAGTTCCCGGACACTACAATGAGCAGTTCTTC. Translated: CASSLVPGHYNEQFF.

This clonotype was observed a handful of times. This chain connects TRBV5-1 to TRBJ1-2; D might be TRBD1 (5 bases). The CDR3 has 14 amino acids. Germline loops: CDR1 SGHRS, CDR2 YFSETQ. With 1 base removed from V and 8 bases from J, the gap between germline ends came to 15 bases. The CDR3 loop is CASSLTDKTEGYTF. CDR3 nucleotide sequence: TGCGCCAGCAGCTTGACGGACAAAACTGAGGGCTACACCTTC.

The genes are TRBV5-1 and TRBJ2-1; 8 bases fit TRBD2. After removal of 3 bases from V and 4 bases from J, the junction contained 3 bases not matched to a gene. The CDR3 length is 14 residues. Germline loops: CDR1 SGHRS, CDR2 YFSETQ. CDR3 bases: TGCGCCAGCAGCTGGGTAGCGGGATACAATGAGCAGTTCTTC. Protein product: CASSWVAGYNEQFF.

The V and J genes are TRBV5-1 and TRBJ2-1; 11 bases are shared with TRBD2. V lost 0 bases, J lost 8 bases, and 4 bases stayed unmatched. The CDR3 runs to 15 residues. From germline, CDR1 is SGHRS and CDR2 YFSETQ. CDR3: CASSLGNSGGDEQFF. DNA of the CDR3: TGCGCCAGCAGCTTGGGTAATAGCGGGGGGGATGAGCAGTTCTTC.

This clonotype was seen more than once but under ten times. The CDR3 loop reads CSVQGKLTDTQYF. The CDR3 nucleotides are TGCAGCGTTCAGGGGAAGCTAACAGATACGCAGTATTTT. The chain has TRBV29-1 and TRBJ2-3, with D perhaps TRBD1 (6 bases). The germline V gene encodes CDR1 SQVTM and CDR2 ANQGSEA. CDR3 size: 13 residues. Trimming cost V 5 bases and J 3 bases, with 12 bases left between them.

The genes are TRBV7-2 and TRBJ2-6, with D uncertain. V was shortened by 5 bases and J by 0 bases, with 11 bases between the two germline ends. Per germline, CDR1 SGHTA and CDR2 FQGNSA. The CDR3 has 16 residues. This chain's CDR3 is CASSTGRLSGANVLTF. The CDR3 nucleotides read TGTGCCAGCAGCACGGGCCGACTCTCTGGGGCCAACGTCCTGACTTTC.

This clonotype was found a few times. This chain links TRBV6-2 or TRBV6-3 with TRBJ2-1; 10 bases are a match to TRBD2. V lost 1 base and J lost 14; bases outside the gene matches: 20. Per the germline V gene, CDR1 is MNHEY and CDR2 is SVGEGT. This CDR3 region has 18 residues. CDR3 nucleotides: TGTGCCAGCAGTTACTACCCTGGGAGCCTAGCGGGGGCCTCCCTGGAGTTCTTC. Its protein product is CASSYYPGSLAGASLEFF.

This clonotype was found a few times. CDR3 sequence (DNA): TGTGCCAGCAGCTTGGACGGGACTAGCGGGGTCAATGAGCAGTTCTTC. Residues: CASSLDGTSGVNEQFF. V and J are TRBV7-2 and TRBJ2-1; 13 bases align to TRBD2. The V and J ends lost 3 bases and 6 bases, in that order; junction bases with no gene match: 5. The CDR3 runs to 16 residues. Germline lookup yields CDR1 SGHTA and CDR2 FQGNSA.

This clonotype was counted a few times. The V gene is TRBV7-9, the J gene TRBJ2-7, with TRBD1 matching 7 bases. The CDR3 covers 14 residues. Per germline, CDR1 SEHNR and CDR2 FQNEAQ (reference sequence). The V gene end was trimmed by 4 bases and the J gene end by 7 bases; junction bases not matched to a gene: 10. CDR3 amino acids: CASSSGQESGEQYF. The CDR3 DNA is TGTGCCAGCAGCTCTGGACAGGAGTCGGGGGAGCAGTACTTC.

The chain employs TRBV7-2 and TRBJ1-2, with 7 bases aligning to TRBD1. After removal of 2 bases from V and 3 bases from J, the junction contained 12 bases not matched to a gene. The CDR3 spans 17 residues. Germline values: CDR1 SGHTA, CDR2 FQGNSA. The CDR3 DNA reads TGTGCCAGCAGCTTATCATCGGGAGGGGGCAGATACTATGGCTACACCTTC. Translating it yields CASSLSSGGGRYYGYTF.

This clonotype came up a few times. An end of the junction differs from the germline gene, which may be a read error. The chain joins TRBV7-9 to TRBJ1-1, with 9 bases fitting TRBD1. Germline V gene data show CDR1 as SEHNR and CDR2 as FQNEAQ (reference sequence). There are 16 residues in the CDR3. The CDR3 loop reads CASSPGGTGWNTEAFF. The CDR3 bases are TGTGCCAGCAGCCCGGGAGGGACAGGGTGGAACACTGAGGCTTTCTTT.

The rearrangement uses TRBV9 and TRBJ1-4, with TRBD1 identical over 7 bases. V was clipped by 3 bases and J by 5 bases; unmatched bases: 10. The CDR3 has 16 amino acids. Germline V lookup: CDR1 SGDLS, CDR2 YYNGEE. The CDR3: CASSAGLRGRNEKLFF. CDR3 DNA sequence: TGTGCCAGCAGCGCTGGTCTAAGGGGGCGAAATGAAAAACTGTTTTTT. Full variable domain (remainder filled in from reference TRBV9 and TRBJ1-4): DSGVTQTPKHLITATGQRVTLRCSPRSGDLSVYWYQQSLDQGLQFLIQYYNGEERAKGNILERFSAQQFPDLHSELNLSSLELGDSALYFCASSAGLRGRNEKLFFGSGTQLSVL.

The chain has TRBV12-3 or TRBV12-4 and TRBJ1-1, with a weak D call TRBD1 (5 bases). Trimming took off 7 bases at V and 1 base at J, with 13 bases between the two ends. The CDR3 spans 14 residues. DNA of the CDR3: TGTGCCAGCAAGGTCGGGCAGGGGAACACTGAAGCTTTCTTT. It translates to CASKVGQGNTEAFF.

The genes are TRBV29-1 and TRBJ2-3; 7 bases match TRBD1. The V and J ends lost 6 bases and 1 base, in that order; junction bases with no gene match: 4. CDR1 is SQVTM and CDR2 is ANQGSEA in the germline V gene. This CDR3 comprises 13 residues. The CDR3 is CSVRDSRTDTQYF. The CDR3 nucleotides read TGCAGCGTACGGGACAGCCGCACAGATACGCAGTATTTT.